Below are 30 T cell receptor beta chains sequenced from a single sample in a study of regulatory T cells in long-lasting Graves disease. HTBI primers from iRepertoire and Arm-PCR of CDR3 regions yielded the TCR beta libraries. One entry per CDR3 protein, called by TCRdb with MiXCR from the multiplex PCR reads. The repertoire has more than 300,000 distinct CDR3 sequences, approximately 23% of them found once; the top ten carry less than 30%. The time point denotes: persistent/refractory GD, antithyroid drugs over 5 years with positive TRAb. Generation of the TCR library employed RNA extracted from PBMCs. The material was peripheral blood mononuclear cells (PBMCs), obtained when the disease was refractory, from a patient treated with antithyroid drugs. The receptors originated from a woman aged 40 to 50 with Graves disease.

This clonotype was observed many times. This chain links TRBV2 with TRBJ2-5; 7 nucleotides match TRBD2. After removal of 6 bases from V and 5 bases from J, the junction contained 15 bases not matched to a gene. From germline, CDR1 is SNHLY and CDR2 FYNNEI. The CDR3 totals 16 residues. This CDR3 reads CASRNPSGWRRETQYF. CDR3 DNA sequence: TGTGCCAGCAGAAACCCTAGCGGTTGGAGACGGGAGACCCAGTACTTC.

CDR3 residues: CASRELATEETQYF. CDR3 nucleotide sequence: TGCGCCAGCAGAGAACTAGCGACGGAAGAGACCCAGTACTTC. This rearrangement joins TRBV5-1 to TRBJ2-5, with 7 bases lining up with TRBD2. The germline V gene encodes CDR1 SGHRS and CDR2 YFSETQ. The CDR3 sequence is 14 residues long. V shed 5 bases and J 3 bases; nucleotides not matched to a gene: 7.

This clonotype was seen only a few times. The V call is TRBV27, the J call TRBJ2-1, with 8 bases fitting TRBD1. CDR1 is MNHEY, CDR2 SMNVEV, per germline (reference sequence). J lost 2 bases, V lost 2 bases, and 17 bases had no gene match. The CDR3 loop spans 20 amino acids. The CDR3 coding sequence is TGTGCCAGCAGTTTAATTCCCCCTTCGGGCGGGACAGGAGCCTACAATGAGCAGTTCTTC. It codes for CASSLIPPSGGTGAYNEQFF.

This clonotype was observed many times. J is TRBJ2-7 and V is TRBV11-2; D perhaps matches TRBD2 (6 bases). Germline values: CDR1 SGHAT, CDR2 FQNNGV. This CDR3 is built from 15 residues. The ends were cut back, 0 bases at V and 3 bases at J, with 12 bases in the middle. CDR3 amino acids: CASSLDPGVLYEQYF. The CDR3 DNA reads as TGTGCCAGCAGCTTAGACCCGGGAGTTCTCTACGAGCAGTACTTC.

Ten or more counts support this clonotype. The V gene is TRBV11-1, the J gene TRBJ2-1; possibly TRBD2 for D (5 bases). The V gene lost 1 base and the J gene lost 0 bases, with 13 bases spanning the gap. The length of the CDR3 is 17 residues. Germline CDR1 SGHAT, CDR2 FQDESV (reference sequence). The CDR3 bases are TGTGCCAGCAGCTTAGTGCCAGCGGCCCCCTCCTACAATGAGCAGTTCTTC. Protein sequence: CASSLVPAAPSYNEQFF.

In the case of this clonotype: This sequence may be a read error, since a much larger clone differs from it by one base. V usage is TRBV6-1 and J usage is TRBJ2-7; TRBD1 is a possible D gene (6 bases). Trimming removed 5 bases at V and 6 bases at J, with 14 bases between. The CDR3 extends over 13 amino acids. Germline values: CDR1 MNHNS, CDR2 SASEGT. The CDR3 coding sequence is TGTGCCAGCAGTCCCCCGACAGGCTGCGAGCAGTACTTC. Protein sequence: CASSPPTGCEQYF.

The table lists this clonotype with many counts. J is TRBJ2-4 and V is TRBV29-1; D gene uncertain. Deletions cut 4 bases from V and 8 bases from J, with 12 bases between. The CDR3 consists of 12 residues. CDR1 is SQVTM, CDR2 ANQGSEA, per germline. This CDR3 reads CSVAEVGYIQYF. The CDR3 bases are TGCAGCGTTGCGGAAGTGGGATACATTCAGTACTTC.

V and J are TRBV29-1 and TRBJ1-1; a possible D gene is TRBD1 (5 bases). CDR1 is SQVTM, CDR2 ANQGSEA, per germline. V shed 5 bases and J shed 5 bases, with 12 bases lying between them. The CDR3 contains 12 residues. In DNA form, the CDR3 reads TGCAGCGTTCGGACGGGACGAACTGAAGCTTTCTTT. Its translation is CSVRTGRTEAFF.

This clonotype occurred many times. This sequence joins TRBV7-8 and TRBJ1-1, with a possible D match to TRBD1 (5 bases). With 5 bases removed from V and 4 bases from J, the gap between germline ends came to 14 bases. Looked up from germline, CDR1 is SGHVS and CDR2 is FQNEAQ. This CDR3 has 14 residues. The CDR3 sequence: CASSQRRGGTEAFF. The DNA for the CDR3 is TGTGCCAGCAGCCAGAGAAGGGGAGGCACTGAAGCTTTCTTT.

This clonotype was counted only a few times. The rearrangement joins TRBV6-5 to TRBJ1-1; D is unclear. The CDR3 runs to 14 residues. Germline lookup yields CDR1 MNHEY and CDR2 SVGAGI. V gave up 1 base and J gave up 4 bases, with 10 bases separating them. The CDR3 protein is CASSYWEGFTEAFF. DNA for the CDR3: TGTGCCAGCAGTTACTGGGAGGGATTCACTGAAGCTTTCTTT.

This clonotype has just a few counts. The CDR3 here is CAWSLWGPNTEAFF. The CDR3 DNA reads TGTGCCTGGAGCCTTTGGGGGCCTAACACTGAAGCTTTCTTT. The chain has TRBV30 and TRBJ1-1; possible D gene TRBD1, 6 bases. The germline V gene encodes CDR1 GTSNPN and CDR2 SVGIG (reference sequence). CDR3 length: 14 amino acids. V lost 3 bases, J lost 2 bases, and 13 bases lay in between.

The sample holds a few counts of this clonotype. CDR3 sequence: CASNDGQNTEAFF. In nucleotides, the CDR3 is TGTGCCAGCAATGACGGACAGAACACTGAAGCTTTCTTT. The chain carries TRBV6-1 and TRBJ1-1; D might be TRBD1 (5 bases). The CDR3 is 13 amino acids. CDR1 MNHNS and CDR2 SASEGT come from the germline V gene. Trimming removed 7 bases at V and 1 base at J, with 10 bases between.

This clonotype was observed a handful of times. The gene calls are TRBV4-1 and TRBJ1-1; D is uncertain. CDR3 size: 13 residues. Trimming removed 0 bases from V and 5 bases from J, with 7 bases in between. Germline assignment: CDR1 MGHRA and CDR2 YSYEKL. CDR3 amino acids: CASSQDPGTEAFF. The CDR3 coding sequence is TGCGCCAGCAGCCAAGATCCCGGAACTGAAGCTTTCTTT.

Only a few counts were recorded for this clonotype. The chain recombines TRBV27 with TRBJ2-7; no definite D call. V lost 6 bases and J 3 bases, leaving 9 bases between the germline ends. The CDR3 consists of 12 residues. Germline loops: CDR1 MNHEY, CDR2 SMNVEV (reference sequence). The CDR3 is CASRSLGYEQYF. In DNA, the CDR3 is TGTGCCAGCAGGAGTCTAGGCTACGAGCAGTACTTC.

In its sample, this clonotype was seen many times. The chain uses TRBV28 and TRBJ1-1, with 10 positions matching TRBD1. The CDR3 length is 15 residues. The germline V gene has CDR1 MDHEN and CDR2 SYDVKM. The J segment lost 3 bases and the V segment lost 5 bases, leaving 6 bases of the junction unmatched. DNA of the CDR3: TGTGCCAGCAGTCAAGCCGGGACAGGGGACACTGAAGCTTTCTTT. It codes for CASSQAGTGDTEAFF.

As to this clonotype: A much larger clone lies one base from this, so it may be a read error. V usage is TRBV5-5 and J usage is TRBJ2-5; TRBD2 agrees at 14 bases. Germline trimming cut 2 bases from V and 4 bases from J; bases unmatched to any gene: 1. The CDR3 has 15 amino acids. From germline, CDR1 is SGHKS and CDR2 YYEKEE (reference sequence). The CDR3 reads CASSFGLAGGETQYF. The DNA of the CDR3 is TGTGCCAGCAGCTTCGGACTAGCGGGAGGAGAGACCCAGTACTTC.

The chain carries TRBV5-1 and TRBJ1-1, with TRBD1 matching over 8 bases. Germline-derived CDR1 and CDR2 are SGHRS and YFSETQ. The V and J ends lost 3 bases and 0 bases, in that order; junction bases with no gene match: 10. This CDR3 has 17 amino acids. CDR3 sequence reads: CASSYGQGSYMNTEAFF. Here the CDR3 DNA reads TGCGCCAGCAGCTACGGACAGGGCAGTTATATGAACACTGAAGCTTTCTTT.

A note on this clonotype: A read error may explain this, as a much larger clone is one base away. The genes are TRBV28 and TRBJ2-5; the match to TRBD2 covers 10 bases. The end of the DNA fits TRBJ2-7 better, so the J call may be wrong. CDR1 is MDHEN and CDR2 is SYDVKM in the germline V gene. The CDR3 has 15 amino acids. CDR3 sequence (DNA): TGTGCCAGCAGCCAAGCCGCTAGCGGGGGCTACGAGCAGTACTTC. Protein: CASSQAASGGYEQYF.

This chain joins TRBV28 and TRBJ2-5; 7 bases line up with TRBD1. Germline CDR1 is MDHEN and CDR2 is SYDVKM. The CDR3 spans 17 residues. V was pared by 8 bases and J by 2 bases, with 17 bases of the junction left unmatched. CDR3 sequence: CASSQSRGQALQETQYF. In nucleotides, the CDR3 is TGTGCCAGCTCACAATCCCGCGGACAGGCCTTACAAGAGACCCAGTACTTC.

This chain links TRBV7-2 with TRBJ2-7; weak D call: TRBD2 (6 bases). The germline CDR1 and CDR2 sequences are SGHTA and FQGNSA. The CDR3 extends over 15 amino acids. Trimming left V 1 base short and J 2 bases short, with 12 bases between. The CDR3 region has the DNA TGTGCCAGCAGCTTAGAGGGAGGCGCTCCCTACGAGCAGTACTTC. This translates into CASSLEGGAPYEQYF.

This clonotype was observed a handful of times. The chain links TRBV3-1 to TRBJ1-1; the D is unclear. The V gene lost 1 base and the J gene lost 4 bases, with 10 bases spanning the gap. Germline CDR1 reads LGHDT; CDR2 reads YNNKEL (reference sequence). The CDR3 is 14 amino acids. The DNA of the CDR3 is TGTGCCAGCAGCCAAGTCGGCCAATCCACTGAAGCTTTCTTT. Translation gives CASSQVGQSTEAFF.

This clonotype has only a few counts. The chain recombines TRBV13 with TRBJ1-1; D remains unclear. The germline V gene encodes CDR1 PRHDT and CDR2 FYEKMQ (reference sequence). This CDR3 is 12 amino acids long. V was pared by 4 bases and J by 14 bases, with 17 bases between. The CDR3 DNA sequence: TGTGCCAGCAGCTCAAGCAATGGCATTCCCTTCTTT. It is translated as CASSSSNGIPFF.

V usage is TRBV10-1 and J usage is TRBJ2-1; D is undetermined. This CDR3 spans 12 amino acids. From germline, CDR1 is WNHNN and CDR2 SYGVQD (reference sequence). Between the trimmed V and J ends, which lost 4 bases and 3 bases, there was a span of 4 bases. CDR3 DNA: TGCGCCAGCAGTGCCGACTACAATGAGCAGTTCTTC. Its translation: CASSADYNEQFF.

This clonotype was seen ten or more times. This rearrangement joins TRBV28 to TRBJ2-7, with TRBD1 identical over 7 bases. Germline V gene sequence: CDR1 MDHEN, CDR2 SYDVKM. V was clipped by 6 bases and J by 3 bases; unmatched bases: 8. This CDR3 is built from 14 residues. The CDR3 nucleotides read TGTGCCAGCAGCCGAGACAGGGCCATCTACGAGCAGTACTTC. It yields the protein CASSRDRAIYEQYF.

This clonotype was seen a few times. The gene calls are TRBV6-1 and TRBJ2-7; 10 nucleotides line up with TRBD2. Unmatched junction bases numbered 5, after V lost 6 bases and J lost 3 bases. CDR1 is MNHNS, CDR2 SASEGT, per germline. CDR3 length: 14 amino acids. CDR3 amino acids: CASRLAGAYYEQYF. The DNA for the CDR3 is TGTGCCAGCAGGCTAGCGGGAGCTTACTACGAGCAGTACTTC.

Ten or more counts support this clonotype. The V call is TRBV6-1, the J call TRBJ2-5; a weak D match, TRBD2 (6 bases). Per germline, CDR1 MNHNS and CDR2 SASEGT. The CDR3 contains 16 residues. Trimming shortened V by 6 bases and J by 0 bases, and 17 bases separated the two germline ends. The DNA for the CDR3 is TGTGCCAGCAGACTGAGGACTACAACGTACCAAGAGACCCAGTACTTC. Translation gives CASRLRTTTYQETQYF.

J is TRBJ2-2 and V is TRBV10-3, with 9 bases matching TRBD2. The germline V gene has CDR1 ENHRY and CDR2 SYGVKD. CDR3 length: 15 residues. Trimming removed 10 bases from V and 5 bases from J; junction bases left unmatched: 11. CDR3 residues: CATSPSTSGTGELFF. The DNA for the CDR3 is TGTGCCACCTCCCCTTCTACTAGCGGGACCGGGGAGCTGTTTTTT.

This clonotype was recorded many times. The CDR3 loop is CASSLARHKNSPLHF. The CDR3 DNA is TGTGCCAGCAGTTTGGCCAGGCATAAGAATTCACCCCTCCACTTT. The rearrangement links TRBV28 to TRBJ1-6; no definite D call. CDR1 and CDR2 (germline): MDHEN, SYDVKM. Trimming left V 3 bases short and J 7 bases short, with 13 bases between. The CDR3 covers 15 residues.

The table lists this clonotype with many counts. This chain connects TRBV20-1 to TRBJ2-7, with D possibly being TRBD1 or TRBD2 (5 bases each). The CDR3 length is 15 residues. Germline V gives CDR1 DFQATT, CDR2 SNEGSKA (reference sequence). The V end was cut by 3 bases, the J end by 0 bases, with 15 bases between. In nucleotides, the CDR3 is TGCAGTGCTAGCGATCCCGGGGCCAGCTCCTACGAGCAGTACTTC. As protein: CSASDPGASSYEQYF.

This clonotype occurred many times. The CDR3 is CASSLSGVGETQYF. The CDR3 bases are TGTGCCAGCAGCCTCTCGGGTGTTGGAGAGACCCAGTACTTC. J is TRBJ2-5 and V is TRBV11-2, with D hard to call. There are 14 residues in the CDR3. Between the trimmed V and J ends, which lost 5 bases and 4 bases, there was a span of 14 bases. Germline V gene sequence: CDR1 SGHAT, CDR2 FQNNGV. Supplemented by reference TRBV11-2 and TRBJ2-5, the full variable domain reads EAGVAQSPRYKIIEKRQSVAFWCNPISGHATLYWYQQILGQGPKLLIQFQNNGVVDDSQLPKDRFSAERLKGVDSTLKIQPAKLEDSAVYLCASSLSGVGETQYFGPGTRLLVL.